Listed below are T cell receptor beta chains from one sample, sequenced in a study of shared clonotypes between healthy human individuals. Clones were read by immunoSEQ multiplex PCR, and TCRdb kept only the in-frame ones, dropping some. The sample has about 2.4 million clones, over 85% seen once; the top ten hold around 0.4%. The sequenced material came from naive CD4+ T cells from PBMCs. The receptors originated from a man younger than 35 in good health. Some clones in this sample may be carry-over from other donors' samples. Each CDR3 is given with its conserved first and last residue. The D gene is left open where the match is weak. Rows give clone size only sometimes, using once, few, many, or a class for an expanded clone.

clone_size,j_call,d_call,v_call,cdr3_aa,cdr3_nt
-,TRBJ2-6,-,TRBV2,CASNRVSGANVLTF,TGTGCCAGCAACAGGGTCTCTGGGGCCAACGTCCTGACTTTC
-,TRBJ1-4,-,TRBV29-1,CSAAWTAREKLFF,TGCAGCGCTGCCTGGACAGCTCGGGAAAAACTGTTTTTT
-,TRBJ1-5,-,TRBV2,CASSEEGAQPQHF,TGTGCCAGCAGTGAAGAGGGTGCGCAGCCCCAGCATTTT
-,TRBJ1-3,-,TRBV19,CASGDAGFSGNTIYF,TGTGCCAGTGGGGACGCGGGATTCTCTGGAAACACCATATATTTT
-,TRBJ1-1,TRBD1,TRBV5-6,CASSLNAGQMNTEAFF,TGTGCCAGCAGCTTGAACGCGGGACAGATGAACACTGAAGCTTTCTTT
-,TRBJ1-6,-,TRBV21-1,CASSSWGPDSPLHF,TGTGCCAGCAGCTCTTGGGGACCCGATTCACCCCTCCACTTT
-,TRBJ2-7,-,TRBV25-1,CASSDVRRPYEQYF,TGTGCCAGCAGTGATGTCAGGAGACCCTACGAGCAGTACTTC
-,TRBJ2-7,-,TRBV6-5,CASSSDNFYNEQYF,TGTGCCAGCAGTTCAGACAATTTCTACAACGAGCAGTACTTC
-,TRBJ1-2,-,TRBV28,CASSYYRVDYGYTF,TGTGCCAGCAGTTACTACAGGGTGGACTATGGCTACACCTTC
-,TRBJ1-2,TRBD1,TRBV27,CASRRQGKDYGYTF,TGTGCCAGCAGGAGACAGGGAAAAGACTATGGCTACACCTTC
-,TRBJ2-5,TRBD1,TRBV5-6,CASSVRDRGPETQYF,TGTGCCAGCAGCGTCCGGGACAGGGGGCCAGAGACCCAGTACTTC
-,TRBJ2-7,-,TRBV28,CASSSSGEPASYEQYF,TGTGCCAGCAGTTCCAGCGGAGAACCGGCCTCCTACGAGCAGTACTTC
-,TRBJ2-2,TRBD1,TRBV11-3,CASSLTGAGELFF,TGTGCCAGCAGCTTAACAGGGGCCGGGGAGCTGTTTTTT
-,TRBJ2-7,TRBD1,TRBV6-6,CASTPGTGAEQYF,TGTGCCAGCACCCCGGGGACAGGTGCCGAGCAGTACTTC
-,TRBJ1-5,-,TRBV11-3,CASSLEGSRGPQHF,TGTGCCAGCAGCTTAGAGGGTTCCCGCGGGCCCCAGCATTTT
once,TRBJ1-1,-,TRBV7-9,CASSLVPGEKAEAFF,TGTGCCAGCAGCTTAGTTCCGGGGGAGAAGGCTGAAGCTTTCTTT
-,TRBJ2-7,-,TRBV2,CASSFSSYEQYF,TGTGCCAGCAGTTTCAGCTCCTACGAGCAGTACTTC
-,TRBJ1-3,-,TRBV5-1,CASSLEMGHGNTIYF,TGCGCCAGCAGCTTGGAGATGGGGCACGGAAACACCATATATTTT
-,TRBJ1-4,TRBD1,TRBV28,CASSFTGANNEKLFF,TGTGCCAGCAGTTTTACAGGGGCAAATAATGAAAAACTGTTTTTT
-,TRBJ1-2,TRBD1,TRBV15,CATSSSLSVGQGKYGYTF,TGTGCCACCAGCAGCTCCCTCTCGGTTGGACAGGGGAAATATGGCTACACCTTC
-,TRBJ2-1,TRBD2,TRBV7-3,CASSSGRLAGGRGEQFF,TGTGCCAGCAGCTCCGGCCGACTAGCGGGAGGGCGAGGTGAGCAGTTCTTC
-,TRBJ1-1,-,TRBV7-3,CARWMNTEAFF,TGTGCCAGGTGGATGAACACTGAAGCTTTCTTT
-,TRBJ2-7,-,TRBV28,CASSFRSSYEQYF,TGTGCCAGCAGCTTCCGGAGCTCCTACGAGCAGTACTTC
once,TRBJ1-2,TRBD1,TRBV16,CASSTTATGGGGYTF,TGTGCCAGCAGCACAACGGCGACAGGGGGAGGGGGCTACACCTTC
few,TRBJ1-5,-,TRBV19,CASGRGGGNQPQHF,TGTGCCAGTGGGCGGGGAGGTGGCAATCAGCCCCAGCATTTT
-,TRBJ2-5,-,TRBV4-2,CASSQDRTQQETQYF,TGTGCCAGCAGCCAAGACAGGACGCAACAAGAGACCCAGTACTTC
few,TRBJ2-2,-,TRBV11-3,CASSPHPSTGELFF,TGTGCCAGCAGCCCCCACCCCAGCACCGGGGAGCTGTTTTTT
-,TRBJ1-3,-,TRBV7-2,CASSFGQGSGNTIYF,TGTGCCAGCAGCTTCGGTCAGGGCTCTGGAAACACCATATATTTT
-,TRBJ1-1,-,TRBV27,CASSFNRDTEAFF,TGTGCCAGCAGTTTCAACCGGGACACCGAAGCTTTCTTT
-,TRBJ2-1,-,TRBV7-6,CASSSRGRNEQFF,TGTGCCAGCAGCTCGCGTGGTCGAAACGAGCAGTTCTTC
-,TRBJ2-1,TRBD2,TRBV19,CASMRGLAGEGEQFF,TGTGCCAGTATGAGAGGACTAGCGGGAGAAGGTGAGCAGTTCTTC
-,TRBJ2-7,-,TRBV28,CASSFPGVSYEQYF,TGTGCCAGCAGTTTTCCGGGAGTCTCTTACGAGCAGTACTTC
-,TRBJ1-2,-,TRBV30,CAWGRDYGYTF,TGTGCCTGGGGCCGCGACTATGGCTACACCTTC
-,TRBJ2-5,TRBD2,TRBV4-2,CASSQAPIAGRETQYF,TGTGCCAGCAGCCAAGCGCCAATAGCGGGAAGAGAGACCCAGTACTTC
-,TRBJ2-7,-,TRBV28,CASSSPASAYEQYF,TGTGCCAGCAGTTCCCCCGCTAGCGCCTACGAGCAGTACTTC
-,TRBJ1-1,-,TRBV10-3,CAISESRGSTEAFF,TGTGCCATCAGTGAGTCCCGGGGGTCCACTGAAGCTTTCTTT
-,TRBJ1-2,TRBD1,TRBV9,CASSVASGTGSYGYTF,TGTGCCAGCAGCGTAGCCTCCGGGACAGGGAGCTACGGCTACACCTTC
once,TRBJ2-2,-,TRBV29-1,CSVEDRRAGITGELFF,TGCAGCGTTGAAGATCGTCGGGCAGGGATCACCGGGGAGCTGTTTTTT
-,TRBJ2-4,-,TRBV19,CASKDIAKNIQYF,TGTGCCAGTAAAGATATAGCCAAAAACATTCAGTACTTC
-,TRBJ2-4,TRBD2,TRBV6-6,CASSPGTSGSKYIQYF,TGTGCCAGCAGTCCCGGGACTAGCGGGAGTAAGTACATTCAGTACTTC
-,TRBJ2-2,-,TRBV2,CASRGRVVTGELFF,TGTGCCAGCAGGGGCAGGGTAGTCACCGGGGAGCTGTTTTTT